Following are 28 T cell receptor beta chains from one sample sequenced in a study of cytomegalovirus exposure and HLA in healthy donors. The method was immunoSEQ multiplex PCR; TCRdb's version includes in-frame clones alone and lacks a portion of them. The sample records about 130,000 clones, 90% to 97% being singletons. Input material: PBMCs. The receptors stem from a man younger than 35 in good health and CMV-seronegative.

This chain's CDR3 is CASSATETGYTF. The DNA for the CDR3 is TGTGCCAGCAGCGCGACAGAGACTGGCTACACCTTC. J is TRBJ1-2 and V is TRBV9, with D possibly being TRBD1 (5 bases). The CDR3 loop spans 12 amino acids. Trimming pared 3 bases from V and 7 bases from J, leaving 10 bases between. Germline V gene data show CDR1 as SGDLS and CDR2 as YYNGEE.

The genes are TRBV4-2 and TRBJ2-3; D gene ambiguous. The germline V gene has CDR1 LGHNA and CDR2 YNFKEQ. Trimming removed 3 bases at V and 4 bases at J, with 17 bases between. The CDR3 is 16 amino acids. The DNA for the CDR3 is TGTGCCAGCAGCCACGTACAGTTGGGTTCGGCAGATACGCAGTATTTT. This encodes CASSHVQLGSADTQYF.

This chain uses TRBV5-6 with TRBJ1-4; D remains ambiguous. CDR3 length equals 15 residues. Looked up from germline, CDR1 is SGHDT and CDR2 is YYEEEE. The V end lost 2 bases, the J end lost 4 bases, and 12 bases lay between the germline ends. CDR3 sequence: CASSFFGEDNEKLFF. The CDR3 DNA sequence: TGTGCCAGCAGCTTTTTCGGGGAGGATAATGAAAAACTGTTTTTT.

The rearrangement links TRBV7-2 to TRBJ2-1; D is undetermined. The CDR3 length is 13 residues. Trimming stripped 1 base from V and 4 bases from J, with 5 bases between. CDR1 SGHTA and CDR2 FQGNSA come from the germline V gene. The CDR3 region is CASSLVGYNEQFF. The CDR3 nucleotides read TGTGCCAGCAGCTTAGTCGGGTACAATGAGCAGTTCTTC.

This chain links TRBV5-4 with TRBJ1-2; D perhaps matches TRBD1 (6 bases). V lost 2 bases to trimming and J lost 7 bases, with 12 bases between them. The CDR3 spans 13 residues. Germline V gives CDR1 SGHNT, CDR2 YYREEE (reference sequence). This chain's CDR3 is CASSFRGAFGYTF. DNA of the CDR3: TGTGCCAGCAGCTTCCGGGGGGCCTTTGGCTACACCTTC.

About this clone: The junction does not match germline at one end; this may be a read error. In nucleotides, the CDR3 is TGTGCCACCATCAGACAGGGGGCAAGTGAAAAACTGTTTTTT. Amino acid sequence: CATIRQGASEKLFF. V is TRBV15 and J is TRBJ1-4; 10 bases fit TRBD1. Looked up from germline, CDR1 is LNHNV and CDR2 is YYDKDF (reference sequence). This CDR3 is 14 amino acids long.

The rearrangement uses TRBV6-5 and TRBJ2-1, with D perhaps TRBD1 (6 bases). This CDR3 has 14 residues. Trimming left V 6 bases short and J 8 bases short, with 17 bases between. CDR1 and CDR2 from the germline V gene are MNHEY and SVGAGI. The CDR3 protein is CASSDPTGLDEQFF. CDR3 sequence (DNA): TGTGCCAGCAGCGACCCCACAGGGTTAGATGAGCAGTTCTTC.

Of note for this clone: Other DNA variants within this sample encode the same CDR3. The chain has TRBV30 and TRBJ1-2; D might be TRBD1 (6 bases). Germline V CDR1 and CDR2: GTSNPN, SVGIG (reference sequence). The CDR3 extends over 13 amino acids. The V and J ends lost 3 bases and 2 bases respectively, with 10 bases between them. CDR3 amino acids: CAWSRGANYGYTF. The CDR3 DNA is TGTGCCTGGAGCCGGGGGGCAAACTATGGCTACACCTTC.

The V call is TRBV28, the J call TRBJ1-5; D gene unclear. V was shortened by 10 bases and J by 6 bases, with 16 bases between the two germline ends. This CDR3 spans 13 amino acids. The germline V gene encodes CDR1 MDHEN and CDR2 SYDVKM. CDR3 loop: CAIRAAGGQPQHF. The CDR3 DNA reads TGTGCCATCCGCGCCGCGGGCGGTCAGCCCCAGCATTTT.

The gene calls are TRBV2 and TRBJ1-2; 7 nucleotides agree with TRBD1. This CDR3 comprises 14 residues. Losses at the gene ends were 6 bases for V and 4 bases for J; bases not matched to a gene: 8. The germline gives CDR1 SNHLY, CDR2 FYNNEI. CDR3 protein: CASSLGQMLYGYTF. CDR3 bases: TGTGCCAGCAGCCTGGGACAGATGCTCTATGGCTACACCTTC.

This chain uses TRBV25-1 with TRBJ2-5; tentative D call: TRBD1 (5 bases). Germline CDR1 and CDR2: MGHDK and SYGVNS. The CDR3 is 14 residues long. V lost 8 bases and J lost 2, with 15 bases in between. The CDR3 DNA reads TGTGCCAGCTCCCTTGGGGCTACGCAAGAGACCCAGTACTTC. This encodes CASSLGATQETQYF.

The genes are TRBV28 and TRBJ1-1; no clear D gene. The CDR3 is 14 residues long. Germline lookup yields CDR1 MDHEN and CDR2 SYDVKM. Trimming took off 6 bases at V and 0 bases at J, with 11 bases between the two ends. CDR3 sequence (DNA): TGTGCCAGCAGCCCCGGGTCGCTGAACACTGAAGCTTTCTTT. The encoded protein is CASSPGSLNTEAFF.

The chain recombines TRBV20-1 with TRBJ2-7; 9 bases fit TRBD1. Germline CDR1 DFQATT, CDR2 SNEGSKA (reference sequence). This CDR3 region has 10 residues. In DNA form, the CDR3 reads TGCAGGACAGGGGGCTACGAGCAGTACTTC. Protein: CRTGGYEQYF.

CDR3 protein: CASSLAYGHQIETQYF. The CDR3 DNA follows: TGTGCCAGCAGCCTGGCCTACGGACACCAGATAGAGACCCAGTACTTC. The chain uses TRBV11-3 and TRBJ2-5; D is perhaps TRBD1 (5 bases). V was trimmed by 5 bases and J by 4 bases, leaving 20 bases between them. This CDR3 region has 16 residues. Germline assignment: CDR1 SGHNT and CDR2 YENEEA.

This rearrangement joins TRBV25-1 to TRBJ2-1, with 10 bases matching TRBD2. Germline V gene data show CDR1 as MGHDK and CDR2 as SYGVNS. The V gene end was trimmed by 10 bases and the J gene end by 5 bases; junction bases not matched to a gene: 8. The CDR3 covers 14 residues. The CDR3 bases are TGTGCCACCGAGCCAGCGGGAGGGAACAATGAGCAGTTCTTC. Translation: CATEPAGGNNEQFF.

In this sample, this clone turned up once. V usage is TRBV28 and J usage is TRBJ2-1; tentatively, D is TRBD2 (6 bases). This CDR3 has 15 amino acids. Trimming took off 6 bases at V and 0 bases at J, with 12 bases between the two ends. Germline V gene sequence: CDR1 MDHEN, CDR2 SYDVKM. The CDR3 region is CASRSGQSSYNEQFF. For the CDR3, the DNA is TGTGCCAGCAGAAGCGGGCAGAGCTCCTACAATGAGCAGTTCTTC.

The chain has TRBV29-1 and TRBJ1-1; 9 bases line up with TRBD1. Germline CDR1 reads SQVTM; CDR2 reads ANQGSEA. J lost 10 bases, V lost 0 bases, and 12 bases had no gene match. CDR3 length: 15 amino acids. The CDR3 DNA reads TGCAGCGTTGAAGATCTTAGGGGACAGGGATCTCCAGCTTTCTTT. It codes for CSVEDLRGQGSPAFF. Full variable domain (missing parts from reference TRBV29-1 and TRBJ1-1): SAVISQKPSRDICQRGTSLTIQCQVDSQVTMMFWYRQQPGQSLTLIATANQGSEATYESGFVIDKFPISRPNLTFSTLTVSNMSPEDSSIYLCSVEDLRGQGSPAFFGQGTRLTVV.

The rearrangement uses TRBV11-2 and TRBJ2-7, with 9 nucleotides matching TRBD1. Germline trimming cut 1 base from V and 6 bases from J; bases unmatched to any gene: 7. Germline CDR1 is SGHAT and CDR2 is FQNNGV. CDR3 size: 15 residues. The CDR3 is CASSLGDRVVVEQYF. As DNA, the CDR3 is TGTGCCAGCAGCTTAGGGGACAGGGTTGTGGTCGAGCAGTACTTC.

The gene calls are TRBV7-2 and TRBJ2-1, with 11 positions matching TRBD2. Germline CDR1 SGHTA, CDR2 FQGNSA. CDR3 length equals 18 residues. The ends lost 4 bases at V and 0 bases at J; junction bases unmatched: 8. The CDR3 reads CASSYQPGTSGSYNEQFF. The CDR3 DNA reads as TGTGCCAGCAGCTATCAGCCCGGGACTAGCGGCTCCTACAATGAGCAGTTCTTC. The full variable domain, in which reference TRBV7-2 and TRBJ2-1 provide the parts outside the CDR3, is GAGVSQSPSNKVTEKGKDVELRCDPISGHTALYWYRQSLGQGLEFLIYFQGNSAPDKSGLPSDRFSAERTGGSVSTLTIQRTQQEDSAVYLCASSYQPGTSGSYNEQFFGPGTRLTVL.

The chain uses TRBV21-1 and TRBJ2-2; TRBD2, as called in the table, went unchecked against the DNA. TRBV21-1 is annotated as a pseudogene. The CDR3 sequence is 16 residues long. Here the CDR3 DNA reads TGTGCCAGCAGCACCTTGGGAGCGGGAAACACCGGGGAGCTGTTTTTT. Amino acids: CASSTLGAGNTGELFF.

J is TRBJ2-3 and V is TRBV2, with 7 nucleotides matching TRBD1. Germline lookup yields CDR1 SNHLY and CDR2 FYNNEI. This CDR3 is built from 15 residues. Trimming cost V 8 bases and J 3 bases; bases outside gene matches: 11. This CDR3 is CASERQGPSTDTQYF. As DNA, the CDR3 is TGTGCCAGCGAGAGACAGGGTCCCTCAACAGATACGCAGTATTTT.

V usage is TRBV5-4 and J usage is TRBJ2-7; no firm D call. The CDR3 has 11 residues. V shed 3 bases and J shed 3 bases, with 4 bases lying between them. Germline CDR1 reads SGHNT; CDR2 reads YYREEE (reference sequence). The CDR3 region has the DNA TGTGCCAGCAGCTCCAACTACGAGCAGTACTTC. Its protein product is CASSSNYEQYF.

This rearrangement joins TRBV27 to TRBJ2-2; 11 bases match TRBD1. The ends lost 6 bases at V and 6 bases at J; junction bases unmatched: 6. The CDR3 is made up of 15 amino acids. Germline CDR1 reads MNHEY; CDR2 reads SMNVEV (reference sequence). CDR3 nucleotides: TGTGCCAGCAGCCGGGGACAGGGGGGACCCGGGGAGCTGTTTTTT. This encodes CASSRGQGGPGELFF.

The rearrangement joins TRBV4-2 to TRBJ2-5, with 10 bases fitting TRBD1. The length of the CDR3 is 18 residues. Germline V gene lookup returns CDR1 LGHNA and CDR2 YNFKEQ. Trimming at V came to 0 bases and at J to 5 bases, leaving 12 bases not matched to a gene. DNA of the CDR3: TGTGCCAGCAGCCAAGATCTTCCCGGGACAGGGGTTAAGGAGACCCAGTACTTC. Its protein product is CASSQDLPGTGVKETQYF.

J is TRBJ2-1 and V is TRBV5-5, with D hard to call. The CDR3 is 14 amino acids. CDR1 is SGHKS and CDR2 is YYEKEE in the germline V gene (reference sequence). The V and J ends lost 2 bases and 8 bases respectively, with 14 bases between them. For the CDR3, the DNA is TGTGCCAGCAGCTTCCCTCTAGGAAACGATGAGCAGTTCTTC. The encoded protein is CASSFPLGNDEQFF.

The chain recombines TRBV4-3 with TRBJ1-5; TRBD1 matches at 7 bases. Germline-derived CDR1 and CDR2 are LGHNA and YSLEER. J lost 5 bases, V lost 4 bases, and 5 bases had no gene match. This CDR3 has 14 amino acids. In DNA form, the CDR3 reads TGCGCCAGCAGCCGGCGACAGGGCGATCAGCCCCAGCATTTT. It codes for CASSRRQGDQPQHF.

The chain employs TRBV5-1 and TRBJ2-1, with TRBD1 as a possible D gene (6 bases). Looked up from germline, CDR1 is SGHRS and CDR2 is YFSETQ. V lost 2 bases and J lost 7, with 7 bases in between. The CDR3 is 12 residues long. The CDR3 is CASSLQGNEQFF. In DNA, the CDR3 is TGCGCCAGCAGCTTACAGGGTAATGAGCAGTTCTTC.

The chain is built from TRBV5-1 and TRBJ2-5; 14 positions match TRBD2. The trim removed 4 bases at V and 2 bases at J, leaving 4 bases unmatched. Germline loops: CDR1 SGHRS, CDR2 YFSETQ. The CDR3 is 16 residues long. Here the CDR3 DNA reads TGCGCCAGCAGCCGGGGACTAGCGGGAGAGCAAGAGACCCAGTACTTC. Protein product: CASSRGLAGEQETQYF.